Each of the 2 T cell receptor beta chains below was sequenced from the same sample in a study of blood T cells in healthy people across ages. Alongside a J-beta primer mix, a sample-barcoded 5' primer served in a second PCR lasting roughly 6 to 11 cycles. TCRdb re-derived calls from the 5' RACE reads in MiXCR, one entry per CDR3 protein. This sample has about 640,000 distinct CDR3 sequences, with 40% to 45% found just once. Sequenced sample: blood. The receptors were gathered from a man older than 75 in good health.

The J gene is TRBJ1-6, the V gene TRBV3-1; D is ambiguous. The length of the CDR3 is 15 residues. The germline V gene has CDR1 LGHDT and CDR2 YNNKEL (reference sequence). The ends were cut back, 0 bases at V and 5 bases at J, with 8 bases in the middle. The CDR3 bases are TGTGCCAGCAGCCAAGAGGGCAGGAATAATTCACCCCTCCACTTT. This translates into CASSQEGRNNSPLHF.

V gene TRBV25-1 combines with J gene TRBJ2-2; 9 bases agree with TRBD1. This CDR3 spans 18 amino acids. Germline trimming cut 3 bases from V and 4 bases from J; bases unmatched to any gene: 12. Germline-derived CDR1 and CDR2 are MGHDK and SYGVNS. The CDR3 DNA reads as TGTGCCAGCAGTGAGGTCGTATTCGGGACAGGGACCACCGGGGAGCTGTTTTTT. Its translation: CASSEVVFGTGTTGELFF.